In this sample, the clone carrying this TCR beta chain turned up once. Its antigen is unidentified. The record originates from a study of T cells and Merkel cell carcinoma outcomes. Findings of the study overall: Repertoire plus T-cell density reportedly predicted Merkel cell carcinoma outcomes.

Sequencing used immunoSEQ multiplex PCR; TCRdb keeps in-frame clones, though not all of them. The repertoire holds about 5,000 clones, approximately 85% seen once, with 5.2% in the top ten. Trimming pared 4 bases from V and 3 bases from J, leaving 6 bases between. Germline V gene lookup returns CDR1 SGHDN and CDR2 FVKESK. CDR3 length: 12 residues. The V call is TRBV14, the J call TRBJ1-2, with unresolved D. Sequenced material: tumor tissue from Merkel cell carcinoma. This clonotype originated in a human donor with Merkel cell carcinoma. The chain's CDR3 is CASSRPDYGYTF. CDR3 nucleotide sequence: TGTGCCAGCAGCCGGCCGGACTATGGCTACACCTTC.